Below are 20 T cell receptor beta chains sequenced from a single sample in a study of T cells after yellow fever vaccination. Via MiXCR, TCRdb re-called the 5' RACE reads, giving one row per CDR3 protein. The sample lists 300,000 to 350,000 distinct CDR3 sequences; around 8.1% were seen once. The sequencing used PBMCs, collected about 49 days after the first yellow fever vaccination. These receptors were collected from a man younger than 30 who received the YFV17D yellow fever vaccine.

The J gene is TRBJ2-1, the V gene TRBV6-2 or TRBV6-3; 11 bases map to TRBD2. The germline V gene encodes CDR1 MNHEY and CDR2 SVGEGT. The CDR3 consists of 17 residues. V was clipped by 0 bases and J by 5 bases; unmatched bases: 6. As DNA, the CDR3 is TGTGCCAGCAGTTACTCACTGGGGACTAGCGGAAACAATGAGCAGTTCTTC. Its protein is CASSYSLGTSGNNEQFF.

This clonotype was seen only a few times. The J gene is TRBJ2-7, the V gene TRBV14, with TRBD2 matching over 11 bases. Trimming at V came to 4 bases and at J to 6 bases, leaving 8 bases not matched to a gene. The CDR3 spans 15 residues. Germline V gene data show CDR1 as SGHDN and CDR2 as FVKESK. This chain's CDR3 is CASSPFSGGAIEQYF. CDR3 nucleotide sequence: TGTGCCAGCAGCCCTTTTAGCGGGGGGGCAATCGAGCAGTACTTC.

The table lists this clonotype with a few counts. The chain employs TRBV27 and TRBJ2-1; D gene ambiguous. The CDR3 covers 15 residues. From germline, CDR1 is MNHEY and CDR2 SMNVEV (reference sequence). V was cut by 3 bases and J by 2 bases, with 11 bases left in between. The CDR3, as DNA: TGTGCCAGCAGTTTGTCTACCTTGCCCTACAATGAGCAGTTCTTC. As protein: CASSLSTLPYNEQFF.

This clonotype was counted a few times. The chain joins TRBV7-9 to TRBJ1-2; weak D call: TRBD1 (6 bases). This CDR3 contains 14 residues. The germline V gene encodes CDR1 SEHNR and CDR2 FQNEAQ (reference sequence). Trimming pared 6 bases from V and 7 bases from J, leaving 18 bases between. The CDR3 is CASRTGGSPGGYTF. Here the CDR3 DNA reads TGTGCCAGCAGAACCGGGGGCTCCCCTGGTGGCTACACCTTC.

The CDR3, as DNA: TGCGCCAGCAGCTTGGGACTAGCGGGGGGGCCGGGAGAGACCCAGTACTTC. It is translated as CASSLGLAGGPGETQYF. The rearrangement joins TRBV5-1 to TRBJ2-5; 14 nucleotides agree with TRBD2. This CDR3 contains 17 residues. J gave up 4 bases and V 0 bases, and 5 bases lay outside the gene matches. The germline CDR1 and CDR2 sequences are SGHRS and YFSETQ.

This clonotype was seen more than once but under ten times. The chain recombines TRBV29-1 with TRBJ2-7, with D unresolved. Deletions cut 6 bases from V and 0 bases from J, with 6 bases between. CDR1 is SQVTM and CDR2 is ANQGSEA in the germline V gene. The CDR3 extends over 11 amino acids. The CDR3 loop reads CSVSSSYEQYF. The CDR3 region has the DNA TGCAGCGTATCTAGCTCCTACGAGCAGTACTTC.

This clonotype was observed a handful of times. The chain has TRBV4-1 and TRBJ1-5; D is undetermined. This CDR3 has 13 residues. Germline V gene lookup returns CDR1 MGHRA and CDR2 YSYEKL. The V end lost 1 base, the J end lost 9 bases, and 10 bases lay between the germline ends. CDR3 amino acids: CASSQALPGPQHF. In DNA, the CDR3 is TGCGCCAGCAGCCAAGCCCTCCCTGGGCCCCAGCATTTT.

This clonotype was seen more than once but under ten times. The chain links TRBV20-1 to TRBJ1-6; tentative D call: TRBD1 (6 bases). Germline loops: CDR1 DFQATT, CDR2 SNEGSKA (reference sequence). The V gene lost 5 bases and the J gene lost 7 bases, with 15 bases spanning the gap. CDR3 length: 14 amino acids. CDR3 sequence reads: CSAADSSANSPLHF. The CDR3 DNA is TGCAGTGCTGCGGACAGCTCGGCGAATTCACCCCTCCACTTT.

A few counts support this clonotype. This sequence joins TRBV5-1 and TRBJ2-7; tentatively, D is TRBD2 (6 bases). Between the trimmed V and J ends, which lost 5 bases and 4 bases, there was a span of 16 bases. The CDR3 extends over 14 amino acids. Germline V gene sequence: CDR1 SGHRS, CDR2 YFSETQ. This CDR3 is CASRDLGGRYEQYF. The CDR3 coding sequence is TGCGCCAGCAGGGATCTCGGGGGAAGGTACGAGCAGTACTTC.

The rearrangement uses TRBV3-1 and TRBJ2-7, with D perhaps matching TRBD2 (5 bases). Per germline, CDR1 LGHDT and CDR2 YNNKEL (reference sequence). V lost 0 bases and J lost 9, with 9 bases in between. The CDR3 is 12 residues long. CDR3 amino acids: CASSQEPRGQYF. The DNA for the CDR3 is TGTGCCAGCAGCCAAGAACCCCGGGGGCAGTACTTC.

CDR3 nucleotide sequence: TGCGCCAGCAGCCATGGGACCCCAAAGGCGAACTATGGCTACACCTTC. Amino acids: CASSHGTPKANYGYTF. This sequence joins TRBV4-3 and TRBJ1-2; D possibly corresponds to TRBD1 (5 bases). Trimming cost V 3 bases and J 2 bases, with 16 bases left between them. The CDR3 covers 16 residues. From germline, CDR1 is LGHNA and CDR2 YSLEER.

In DNA form, the CDR3 reads TGCGCCAGCAGCGAGGGCCCGGGACATAACTACGAGCAGTACTTC. Translated: CASSEGPGHNYEQYF. The rearrangement links TRBV4-3 to TRBJ2-7, with D possibly being TRBD1 (6 bases). This CDR3 comprises 15 residues. Trimming left V 5 bases short and J 3 bases short, with 17 bases between. From germline, CDR1 is LGHNA and CDR2 YSLEER.

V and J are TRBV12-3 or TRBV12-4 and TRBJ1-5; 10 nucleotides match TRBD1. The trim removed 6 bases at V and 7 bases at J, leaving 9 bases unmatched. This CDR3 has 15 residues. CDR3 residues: CASSSRDRGGQPQHF. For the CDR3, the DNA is TGTGCCAGCAGCTCACGGGACAGGGGAGGACAGCCCCAGCATTTT.

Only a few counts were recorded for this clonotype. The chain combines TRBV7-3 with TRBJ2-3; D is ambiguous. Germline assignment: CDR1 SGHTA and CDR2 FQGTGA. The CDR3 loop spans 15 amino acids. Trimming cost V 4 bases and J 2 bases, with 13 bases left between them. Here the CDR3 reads CASSSSHHPTDTQYF. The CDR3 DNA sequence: TGTGCCAGCAGCTCTTCACACCACCCCACAGATACGCAGTATTTT.

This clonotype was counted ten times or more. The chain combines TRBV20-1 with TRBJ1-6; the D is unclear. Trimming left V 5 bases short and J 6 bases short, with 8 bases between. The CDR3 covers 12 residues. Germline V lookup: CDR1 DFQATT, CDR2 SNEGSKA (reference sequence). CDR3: CSASDRNSPLHF. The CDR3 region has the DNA TGCAGTGCTTCGGACCGTAATTCACCCCTCCACTTT.

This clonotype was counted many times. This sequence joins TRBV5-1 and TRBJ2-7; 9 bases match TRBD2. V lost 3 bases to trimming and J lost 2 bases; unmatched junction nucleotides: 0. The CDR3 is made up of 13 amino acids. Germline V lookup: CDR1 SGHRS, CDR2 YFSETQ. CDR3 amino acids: CASSSSGAYEQYF. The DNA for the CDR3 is TGCGCCAGCAGCTCTAGCGGGGCCTACGAGCAGTACTTC.

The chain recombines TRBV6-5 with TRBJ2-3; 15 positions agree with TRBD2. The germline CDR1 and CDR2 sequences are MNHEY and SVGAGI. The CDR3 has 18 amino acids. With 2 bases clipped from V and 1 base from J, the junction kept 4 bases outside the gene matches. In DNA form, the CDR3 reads TGTGCCAGCAGTTACCTTGGACTAGCGGGGGGGGGCACAGATACGCAGTATTTT. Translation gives CASSYLGLAGGGTDTQYF.

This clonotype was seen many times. CDR3 residues: CASSVGDRGLYTDTQYF. In DNA form, the CDR3 reads TGTGCCAGCAGCGTAGGAGACAGGGGGCTTTATACAGATACGCAGTATTTT. This rearrangement joins TRBV9 to TRBJ2-3, with 10 positions matching TRBD1. This CDR3 is 17 amino acids long. CDR1 SGDLS and CDR2 YYNGEE come from the germline V gene. V was pared by 0 bases and J by 3 bases, with 7 bases of the junction left unmatched.

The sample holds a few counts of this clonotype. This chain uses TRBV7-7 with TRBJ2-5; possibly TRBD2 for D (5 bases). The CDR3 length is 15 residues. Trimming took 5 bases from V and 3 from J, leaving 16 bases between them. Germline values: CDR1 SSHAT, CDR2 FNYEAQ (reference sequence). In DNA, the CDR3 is TGTGCCAGCAGCCAACACGGGATAGATAAAGAGACCCAGTACTTC. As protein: CASSQHGIDKETQYF.

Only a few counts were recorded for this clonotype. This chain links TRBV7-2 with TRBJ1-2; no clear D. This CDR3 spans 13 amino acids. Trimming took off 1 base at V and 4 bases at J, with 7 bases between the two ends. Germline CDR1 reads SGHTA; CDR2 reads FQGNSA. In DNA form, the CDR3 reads TGTGCCAGCAGCTTAGTTGCAGGCTATGGCTACACCTTC. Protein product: CASSLVAGYGYTF.